This T cell receptor (beta chain) was documented in a study of CD8 T cells in ankylosing spondylitis. At least ten counts were recorded for this clonotype. Its specificity is not known. With molecular barcodes, quantitative 5'-RACE was used to make the TCR beta libraries. MiXCR, applied by TCRdb to the 5' RACE reads, yields one record per CDR3 protein. There are roughly 250,000 distinct CDR3 sequences in the sample; around 9.2% occur only once, and 6.5% to 7% lies in the top ten. Study results and caveats: Reportedly, matched ankylosing spondylitis synovial fluid was significantly enriched for disease-linked clones. Some of these motif variants have turned up before, in reports on reactive arthritis synovial fluid and blood. A motif of roughly eight highly homologous TCR beta variants was seen as apparently characteristic of ankylosing spondylitis blood.

Trimming at V came to 4 bases and at J to 2 bases, leaving 7 bases not matched to a gene. The CDR3 length is 15 residues. Germline assignment: CDR1 SQVTM and CDR2 ANQGSEA. The material sequenced was blood, either unsorted or a sorted T cell fraction (not recorded which). The TCR was taken from a male donor with ankylosing spondylitis or in good health (not recorded which). This chain links TRBV29-1 with TRBJ2-3, with 9 positions matching TRBD2. CDR3 bases: TGCAGCGTTGTATCCAGCGGGGGGCCCACAGATACGCAGTATTTT. This encodes CSVVSSGGPTDTQYF.